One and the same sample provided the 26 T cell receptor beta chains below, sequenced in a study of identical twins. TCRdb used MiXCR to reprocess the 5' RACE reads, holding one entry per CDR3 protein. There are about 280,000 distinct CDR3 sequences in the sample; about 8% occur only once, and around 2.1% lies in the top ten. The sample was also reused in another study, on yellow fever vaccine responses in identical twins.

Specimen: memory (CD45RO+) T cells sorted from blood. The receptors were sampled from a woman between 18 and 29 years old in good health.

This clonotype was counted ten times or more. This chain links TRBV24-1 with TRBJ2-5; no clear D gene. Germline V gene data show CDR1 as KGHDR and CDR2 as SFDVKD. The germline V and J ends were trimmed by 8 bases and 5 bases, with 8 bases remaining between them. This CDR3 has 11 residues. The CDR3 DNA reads TGTGCCACCACAATGGGGGAGACCCAGTACTTC. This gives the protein CATTMGETQYF.

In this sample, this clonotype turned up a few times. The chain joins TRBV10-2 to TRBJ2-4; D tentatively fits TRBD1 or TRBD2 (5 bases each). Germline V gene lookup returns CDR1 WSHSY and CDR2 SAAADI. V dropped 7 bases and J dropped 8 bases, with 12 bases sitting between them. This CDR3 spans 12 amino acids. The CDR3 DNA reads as TGCGCCAGCAAGACGGGGCTGGACATTCAGTACTTC. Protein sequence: CASKTGLDIQYF.

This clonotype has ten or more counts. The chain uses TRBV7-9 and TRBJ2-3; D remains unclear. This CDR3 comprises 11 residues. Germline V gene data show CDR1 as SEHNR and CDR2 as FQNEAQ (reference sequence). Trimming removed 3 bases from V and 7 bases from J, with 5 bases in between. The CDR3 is CASSFENTQYF. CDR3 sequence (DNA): TGTGCCAGCAGCTTTGAGAATACGCAGTATTTT.

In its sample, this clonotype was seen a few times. The CDR3 bases are TGTGCCAGCAGTGTTGCAGAGAACACTGAAGCTTTCTTT. This gives the protein CASSVAENTEAFF. This chain links TRBV6-1 with TRBJ1-1; D remains unclear. Germline V gene data show CDR1 as MNHNS and CDR2 as SASEGT. Deletions cut 4 bases from V and 1 base from J, with 7 bases between. This CDR3 spans 13 amino acids.

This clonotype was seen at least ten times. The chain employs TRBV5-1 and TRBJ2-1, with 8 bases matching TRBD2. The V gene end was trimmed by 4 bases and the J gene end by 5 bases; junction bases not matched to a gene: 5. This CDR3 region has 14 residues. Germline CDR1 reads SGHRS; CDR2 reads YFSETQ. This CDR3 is CASSQPGGNNEQFF. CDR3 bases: TGCGCCAGCAGCCAACCGGGGGGGAACAATGAGCAGTTCTTC.

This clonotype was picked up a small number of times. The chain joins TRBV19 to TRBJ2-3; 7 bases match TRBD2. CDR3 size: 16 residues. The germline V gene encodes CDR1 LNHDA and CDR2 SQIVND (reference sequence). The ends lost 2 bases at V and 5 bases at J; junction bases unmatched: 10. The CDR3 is CASSILGTIAGDTQYF. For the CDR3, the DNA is TGTGCCAGTAGTATACTCGGGACTATAGCGGGAGATACGCAGTATTTT.

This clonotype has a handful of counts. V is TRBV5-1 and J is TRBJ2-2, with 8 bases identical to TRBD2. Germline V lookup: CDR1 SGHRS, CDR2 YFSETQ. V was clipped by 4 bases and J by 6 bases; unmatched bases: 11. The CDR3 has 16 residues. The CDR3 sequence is CASSLRSGGYSGELFF. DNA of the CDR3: TGCGCCAGCAGCCTACGAAGCGGGGGATACTCCGGGGAGCTGTTTTTT.

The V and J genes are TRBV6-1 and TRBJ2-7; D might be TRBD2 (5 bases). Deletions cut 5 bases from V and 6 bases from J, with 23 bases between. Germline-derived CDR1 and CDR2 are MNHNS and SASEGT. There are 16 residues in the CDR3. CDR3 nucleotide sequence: TGTGCCAGCAGTCTGGCTAGAGAGGGCTTACCCGCCGAGCAGTACTTC. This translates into CASSLAREGLPAEQYF.

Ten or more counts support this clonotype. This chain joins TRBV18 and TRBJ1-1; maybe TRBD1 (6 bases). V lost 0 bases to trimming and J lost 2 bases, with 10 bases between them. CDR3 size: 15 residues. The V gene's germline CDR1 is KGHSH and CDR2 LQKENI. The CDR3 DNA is TGTGCCAGCTCACCACCGATCAGGGGCAACACTGAAGCTTTCTTT. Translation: CASSPPIRGNTEAFF.

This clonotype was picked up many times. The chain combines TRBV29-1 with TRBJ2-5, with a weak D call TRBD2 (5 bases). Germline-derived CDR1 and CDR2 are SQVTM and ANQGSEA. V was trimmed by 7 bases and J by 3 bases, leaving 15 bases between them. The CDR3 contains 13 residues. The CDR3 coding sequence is TGCAGCGGATACTGGCGGGTTAAAGAGACCCAGTACTTC. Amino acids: CSGYWRVKETQYF.

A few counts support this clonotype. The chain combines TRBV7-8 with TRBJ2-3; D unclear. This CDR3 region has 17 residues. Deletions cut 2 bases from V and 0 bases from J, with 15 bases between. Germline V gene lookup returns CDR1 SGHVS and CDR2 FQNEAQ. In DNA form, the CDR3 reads TGTGCCAGCAGCTTAAGGCGGCTTGATACTAGCACAGATACGCAGTATTTT. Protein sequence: CASSLRRLDTSTDTQYF.

In DNA form, the CDR3 reads TGTGCCAGCAGTGAAGCGGCGGGCTCGCAAGAGACCCAGTACTTC. Translating it yields CASSEAAGSQETQYF. The chain couples TRBV6-1 to TRBJ2-5, with a weak D call TRBD2 (5 bases). The V end was cut by 0 bases, the J end by 2 bases, with 10 bases between. Germline CDR1 and CDR2: MNHNS and SASEGT. This CDR3 spans 15 amino acids.

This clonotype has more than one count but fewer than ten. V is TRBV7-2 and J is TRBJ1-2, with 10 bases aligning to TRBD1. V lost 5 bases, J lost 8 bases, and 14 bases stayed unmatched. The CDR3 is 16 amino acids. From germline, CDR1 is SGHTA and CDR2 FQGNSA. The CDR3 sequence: CASSPRDRGPLVGYTF. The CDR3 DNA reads TGTGCCAGCAGCCCCAGGGACAGGGGACCTCTCGTCGGCTACACCTTC. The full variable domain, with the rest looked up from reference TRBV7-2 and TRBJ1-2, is GAGVSQSPSNKVTEKGKDVELRCDPISGHTALYWYRQSLGQGLEFLIYFQGNSAPDKSGLPSDRFSAERTGGSVSTLTIQRTQQEDSAVYLCASSPRDRGPLVGYTFGSGTRLTVV.

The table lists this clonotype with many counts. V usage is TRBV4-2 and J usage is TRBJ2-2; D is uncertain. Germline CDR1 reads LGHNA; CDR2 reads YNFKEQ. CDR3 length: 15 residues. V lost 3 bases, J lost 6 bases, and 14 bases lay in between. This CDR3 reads CASSHYPAGSGELFF. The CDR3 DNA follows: TGTGCCAGCAGCCACTATCCAGCCGGATCCGGGGAGCTGTTTTTT.

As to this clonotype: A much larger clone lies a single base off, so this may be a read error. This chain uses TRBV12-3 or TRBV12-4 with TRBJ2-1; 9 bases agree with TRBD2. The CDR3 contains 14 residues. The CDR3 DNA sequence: TGTGCCAGCTTTAGCGGGGGCTCCTACAATGAGCAGCTCTTC. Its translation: CASFSGGSYNEQLF.

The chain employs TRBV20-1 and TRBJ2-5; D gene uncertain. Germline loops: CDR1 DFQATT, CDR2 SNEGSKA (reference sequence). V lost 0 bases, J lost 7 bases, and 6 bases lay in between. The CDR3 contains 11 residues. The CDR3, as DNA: TGCAGTGCTAGAGACGCTGTGACCCAGTACTTC. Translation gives CSARDAVTQYF.

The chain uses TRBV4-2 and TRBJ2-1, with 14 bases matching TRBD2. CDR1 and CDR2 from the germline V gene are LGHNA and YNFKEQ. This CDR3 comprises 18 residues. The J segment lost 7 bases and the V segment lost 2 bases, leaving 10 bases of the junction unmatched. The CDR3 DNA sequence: TGTGCCAGCAGCCAACCAAAGGGACTAGCGGGAGATTTTAATGAGCAGTTCTTC. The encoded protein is CASSQPKGLAGDFNEQFF.

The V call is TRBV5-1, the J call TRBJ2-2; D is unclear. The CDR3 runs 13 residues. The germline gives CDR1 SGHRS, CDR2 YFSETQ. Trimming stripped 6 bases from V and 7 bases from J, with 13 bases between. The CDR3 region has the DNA TGCGCCAGCACAACACCCGGTAGCGGGGAGCTGTTTTTT. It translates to CASTTPGSGELFF.

CDR3 bases: TGTGCCAGCAGCGTCAGGTTTCGGGACAGGGGTGCAACTAATGAAAAACTGTTTTTT. It codes for CASSVRFRDRGATNEKLFF. V usage is TRBV11-2 and J usage is TRBJ1-4, with TRBD1 matching over 10 bases. This CDR3 has 19 residues. Germline V CDR1 and CDR2: SGHAT, FQNNGV. The J segment lost 0 bases and the V segment lost 5 bases, leaving 12 bases of the junction unmatched.

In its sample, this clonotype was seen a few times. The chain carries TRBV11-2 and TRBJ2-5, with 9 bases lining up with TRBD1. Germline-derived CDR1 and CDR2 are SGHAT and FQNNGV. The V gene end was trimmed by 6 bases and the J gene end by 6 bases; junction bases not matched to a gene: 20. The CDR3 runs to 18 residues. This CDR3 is CASSFRGDRDVLGQTQYF. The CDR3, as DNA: TGTGCCAGCAGTTTTAGGGGGGACAGGGATGTTTTGGGGCAGACCCAGTACTTC.

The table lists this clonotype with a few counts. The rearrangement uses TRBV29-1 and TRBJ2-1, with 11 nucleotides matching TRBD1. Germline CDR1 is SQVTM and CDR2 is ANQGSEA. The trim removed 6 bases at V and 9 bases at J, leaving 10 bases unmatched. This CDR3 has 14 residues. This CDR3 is CSVATGTGGGEQFF. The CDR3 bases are TGCAGCGTGGCCACCGGGACAGGGGGAGGTGAGCAGTTCTTC.

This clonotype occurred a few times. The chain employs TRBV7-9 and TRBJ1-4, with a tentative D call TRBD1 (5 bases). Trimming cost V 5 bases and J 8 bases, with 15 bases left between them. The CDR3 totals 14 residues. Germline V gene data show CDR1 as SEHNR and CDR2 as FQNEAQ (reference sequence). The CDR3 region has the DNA TGTGCCAGCAGCAAAGGGACCGCCCGGGAAAAACTGTTTTTT. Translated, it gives CASSKGTAREKLFF.

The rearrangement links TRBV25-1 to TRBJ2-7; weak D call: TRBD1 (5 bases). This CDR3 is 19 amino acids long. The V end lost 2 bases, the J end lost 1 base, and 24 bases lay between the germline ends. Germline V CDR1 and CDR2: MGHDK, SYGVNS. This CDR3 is CASSERATERNGASYEQYF. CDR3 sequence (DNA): TGTGCCAGCAGTGAACGGGCCACTGAACGGAATGGGGCTTCCTACGAGCAGTACTTC.

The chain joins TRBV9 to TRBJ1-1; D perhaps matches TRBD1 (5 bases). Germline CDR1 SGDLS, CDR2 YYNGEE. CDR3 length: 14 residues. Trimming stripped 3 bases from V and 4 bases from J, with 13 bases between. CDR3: CASSEGGALTEAFF. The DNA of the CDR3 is TGTGCCAGCAGCGAGGGAGGGGCGCTCACTGAAGCTTTCTTT.

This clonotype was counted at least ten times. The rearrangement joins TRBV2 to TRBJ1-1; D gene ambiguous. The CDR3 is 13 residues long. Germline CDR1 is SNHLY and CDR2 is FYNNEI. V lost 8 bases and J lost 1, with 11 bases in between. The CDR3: CASGVLENTEAFF. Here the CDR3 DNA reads TGTGCCAGCGGGGTTCTGGAGAACACTGAAGCTTTCTTT. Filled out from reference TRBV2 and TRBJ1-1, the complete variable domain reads EPEVTQTPSHQVTQMGQEVILRCVPISNHLYFYWYRQILGQKVEFLVSFYNNEISEKSEIFDDQFSVERPDGSNFTLKIRSTKLEDSAMYFCASGVLENTEAFFGQGTRLTVV.

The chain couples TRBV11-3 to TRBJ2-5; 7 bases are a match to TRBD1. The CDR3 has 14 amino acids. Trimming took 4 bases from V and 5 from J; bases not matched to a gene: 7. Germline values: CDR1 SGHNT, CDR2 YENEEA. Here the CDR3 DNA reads TGTGCCAGCAGCTCGGACAGGACTTCGGAGACCCAGTACTTC. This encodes CASSSDRTSETQYF.